The clone carrying this TCR beta chain occurred a few times. Libraries were prepared by immunoSEQ multiplex PCR; TCRdb keeps only in-frame clonotypes and omits some of them. Of 85,000 to 95,000 clones in the sample, roughly 80% were seen once. These data come from a study of radiotherapy plus CTLA-4 blockade in lung cancer. The receptor was isolated from a human donor with non-small cell lung cancer that progressed on radiotherapy plus ipilimumab. Sample: peripheral blood, taken from a patient treated with radiotherapy plus ipilimumab.

CDR3 sequence reads: CASSYGTANYGYTF. The CDR3, as DNA: TGTGCCAGCAGTTACGGGACAGCTAACTATGGCTACACCTTC. The chain carries TRBV6-6 and TRBJ1-2; 7 bases fit TRBD1. CDR1 and CDR2 from the germline V gene are MNHNY and SVGAGI (reference sequence). Unmatched junction bases numbered 0, after V lost 2 bases and J lost 0 bases. The CDR3 totals 14 residues.